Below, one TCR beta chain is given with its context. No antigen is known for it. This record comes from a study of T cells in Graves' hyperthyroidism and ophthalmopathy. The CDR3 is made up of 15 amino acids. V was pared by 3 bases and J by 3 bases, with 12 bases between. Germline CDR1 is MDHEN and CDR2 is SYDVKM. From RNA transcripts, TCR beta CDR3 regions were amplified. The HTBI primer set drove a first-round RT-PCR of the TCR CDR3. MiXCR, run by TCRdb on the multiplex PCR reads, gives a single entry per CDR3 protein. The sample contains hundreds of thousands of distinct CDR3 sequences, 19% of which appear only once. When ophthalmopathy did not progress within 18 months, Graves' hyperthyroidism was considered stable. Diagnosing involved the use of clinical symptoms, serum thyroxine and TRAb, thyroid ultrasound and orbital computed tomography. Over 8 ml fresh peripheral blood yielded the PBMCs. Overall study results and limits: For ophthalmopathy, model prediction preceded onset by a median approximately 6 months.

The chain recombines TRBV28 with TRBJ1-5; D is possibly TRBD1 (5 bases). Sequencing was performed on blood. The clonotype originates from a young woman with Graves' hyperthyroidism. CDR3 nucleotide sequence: TGTGCCAGCAGTTTCCTCCAGGGAGACAATCAGCCCCAGCATTTT. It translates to CASSFLQGDNQPQHF.